This T cell receptor (beta chain) came from a study of beta chain features in type 1 diabetes. Study details: Regarding age, gender and cell yields, patients proved similar to healthy donors. Findings of the study overall: Junctions at VDJ sites from type 1 diabetes patients had fewer insertions and more deletions. Shorter TCRB CDR3s, moderately but significantly so, marked every one of the four CD4+ subsets in Type 1 diabetes patients.

Germline lookup yields CDR1 SGHTA and CDR2 FQGNSA. The CDR3 sequence is 17 residues long. Trimming removed 0 bases from V and 8 bases from J; junction bases left unmatched: 10. The sequenced template was cDNA made from the entire isolated RNA. The assay was immunoSEQ multiplex PCR, and TCRdb's table has in-frame clones only and misses some. Of roughly 350,000 clones in the sample, 11% were seen once. Concerning this clone itself: Its specificity is not known.

The specimen sequenced was naive CD4+ T cells from blood. This chain uses TRBV7-2 with TRBJ2-1; 10 bases line up with TRBD2. This TCR derives from a woman under 40 in good health. This CDR3 reads CASSLASLAGLMYEQFF. For the CDR3, the DNA is TGTGCCAGCAGCTTAGCGTCACTAGCGGGATTAATGTATGAGCAGTTCTTC.